One T cell receptor (beta chain) is described in this entry. These data come from a study of blood T cell repertoires in COVID-19. Across the study: The origin of the acute and convalescent COVID-19 samples was the United States, Italy and Spain. PBMCs, B-cell-depleted T cells, or T cells were the source of the cDNA or gDNA that made up the material.

There are 15 residues in the CDR3. Germline CDR1 and CDR2: MNHEY and SVGAGI. With V trimmed by 7 bases and J by 5 bases, 12 bases remained unmatched. In the source study's methods: Amplification with reference gene primers provided the estimates of nucleated cell counts. Assay: immunoSEQ multiplex PCR; the TCRdb copy retains only in-frame clones and omits some. D and trimming come from the DNA, and the V and J calls and clone size come from that table. The sample contains about 210,000 clones, roughly four fifths of which appear only once. V and J are TRBV6-5 and TRBJ1-2, with TRBD1 matching 8 bases. Sequenced: peripheral blood. This receptor was obtained from a woman aged 45-65 years with active or convalescent COVID-19. The CDR3 here is CASTQSAGTGYGYTF. The DNA of the CDR3 is TGTGCCAGCACCCAGAGCGCCGGGACAGGTTATGGCTACACCTTC.